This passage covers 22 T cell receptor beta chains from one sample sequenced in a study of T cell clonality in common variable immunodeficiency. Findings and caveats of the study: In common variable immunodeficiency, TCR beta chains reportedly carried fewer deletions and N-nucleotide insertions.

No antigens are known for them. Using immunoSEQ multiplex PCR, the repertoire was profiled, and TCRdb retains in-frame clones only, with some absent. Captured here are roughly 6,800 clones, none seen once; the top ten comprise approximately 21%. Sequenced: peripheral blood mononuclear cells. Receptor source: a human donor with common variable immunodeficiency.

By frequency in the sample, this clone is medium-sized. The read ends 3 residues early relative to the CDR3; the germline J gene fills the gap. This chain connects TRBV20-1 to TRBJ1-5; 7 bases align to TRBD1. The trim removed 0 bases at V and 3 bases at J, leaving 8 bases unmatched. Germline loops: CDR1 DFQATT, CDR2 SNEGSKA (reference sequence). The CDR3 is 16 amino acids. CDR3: CSARDRDSFYNQPQHF. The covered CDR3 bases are TGCAGTGCTAGAGACCGGGACAGCTTCTACAATCAGCCC.

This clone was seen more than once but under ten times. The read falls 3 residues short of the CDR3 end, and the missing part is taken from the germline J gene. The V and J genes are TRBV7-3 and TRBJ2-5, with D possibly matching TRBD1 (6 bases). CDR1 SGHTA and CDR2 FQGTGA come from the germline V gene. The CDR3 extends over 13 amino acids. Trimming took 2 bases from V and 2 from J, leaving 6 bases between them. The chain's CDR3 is CASSLGQQETQYF. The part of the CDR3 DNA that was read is TGTGCCAGCAGCTTAGGACAGCAAGAGACC.

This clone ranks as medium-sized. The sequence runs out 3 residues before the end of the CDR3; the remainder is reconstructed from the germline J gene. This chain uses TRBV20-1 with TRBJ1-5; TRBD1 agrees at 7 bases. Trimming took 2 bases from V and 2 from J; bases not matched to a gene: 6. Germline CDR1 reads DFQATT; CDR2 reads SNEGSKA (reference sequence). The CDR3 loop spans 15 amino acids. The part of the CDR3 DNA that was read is TGCAGTGCTAGACCACAGGGGATCGGCAATCAGCCC. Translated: CSARPQGIGNQP. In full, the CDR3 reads CSARPQGIGNQPQHF.

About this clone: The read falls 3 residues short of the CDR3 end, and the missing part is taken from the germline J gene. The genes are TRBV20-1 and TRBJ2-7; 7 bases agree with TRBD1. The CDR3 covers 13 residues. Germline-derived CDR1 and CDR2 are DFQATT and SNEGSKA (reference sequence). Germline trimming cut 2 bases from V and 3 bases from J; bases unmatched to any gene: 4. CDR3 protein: CSARHRDSYEQYF. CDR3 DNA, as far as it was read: TGCAGTGCTAGACACCGGGACAGCTACGAG.

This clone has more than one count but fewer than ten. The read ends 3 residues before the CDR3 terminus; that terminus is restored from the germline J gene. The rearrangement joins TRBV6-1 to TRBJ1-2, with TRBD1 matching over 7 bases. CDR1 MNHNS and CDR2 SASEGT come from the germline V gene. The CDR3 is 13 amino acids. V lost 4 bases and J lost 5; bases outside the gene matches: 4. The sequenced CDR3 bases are TGTGCCAGCAGTGTCGGGACAGATTATGGC. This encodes CASSVGTDYG. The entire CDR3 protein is CASSVGTDYGYTF.

CDR3 in amino acids: CASSATVPGTGRTGELFF. The sequenced CDR3 bases are TGTGCCAGTAGTGCTACTGTACCCGGGACAGGGAGAACCGGGGAG. This sequence joins TRBV19 and TRBJ2-2; 9 positions match TRBD1. Read sequence stops 3 residues before the CDR3 end, and the germline J gene provides the missing end. The length of the CDR3 is 18 residues. Germline V CDR1 and CDR2: LNHDA, SQIVND (reference sequence). Losses at the gene ends were 5 bases for V and 5 bases for J; bases not matched to a gene: 15.

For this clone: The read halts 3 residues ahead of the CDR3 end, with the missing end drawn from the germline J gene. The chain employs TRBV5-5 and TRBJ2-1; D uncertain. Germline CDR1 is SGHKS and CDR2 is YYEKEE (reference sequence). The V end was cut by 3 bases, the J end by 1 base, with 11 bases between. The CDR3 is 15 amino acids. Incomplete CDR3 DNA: TGTGCCAGCAGCTCTCTTGTAGGGTCCTACAATGAG. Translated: CASSSLVGSYNE. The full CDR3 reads CASSSLVGSYNEQFF.

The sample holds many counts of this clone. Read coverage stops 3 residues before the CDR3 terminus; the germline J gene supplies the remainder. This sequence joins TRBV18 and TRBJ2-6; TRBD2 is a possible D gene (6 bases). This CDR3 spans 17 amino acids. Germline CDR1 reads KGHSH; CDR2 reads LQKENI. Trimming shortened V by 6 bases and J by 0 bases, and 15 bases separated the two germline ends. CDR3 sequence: CASSLRDSFSGANVLTF. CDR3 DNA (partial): TGTGCCAGCTCCCTCCGGGACTCGTTCTCTGGGGCCAACGTC.

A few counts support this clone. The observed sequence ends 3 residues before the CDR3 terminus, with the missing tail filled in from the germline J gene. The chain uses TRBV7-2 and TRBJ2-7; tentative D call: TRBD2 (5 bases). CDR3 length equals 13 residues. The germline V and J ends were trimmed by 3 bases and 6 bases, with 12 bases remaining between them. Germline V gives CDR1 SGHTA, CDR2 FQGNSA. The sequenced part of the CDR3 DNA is TGTGCCAGCAGCTTGGTAACACGGGGCGAG. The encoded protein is CASSLVTRGE. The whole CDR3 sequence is CASSLVTRGEQYF.

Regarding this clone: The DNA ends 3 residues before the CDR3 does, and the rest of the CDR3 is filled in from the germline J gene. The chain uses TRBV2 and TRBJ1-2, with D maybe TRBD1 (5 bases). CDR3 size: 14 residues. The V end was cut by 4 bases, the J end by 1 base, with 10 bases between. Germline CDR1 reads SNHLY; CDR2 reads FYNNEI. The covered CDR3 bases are TGTGCCAGCAGTGGGACAAGGAATAACTATGGC. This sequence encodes CASSGTRNNYG. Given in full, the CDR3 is CASSGTRNNYGYTF.

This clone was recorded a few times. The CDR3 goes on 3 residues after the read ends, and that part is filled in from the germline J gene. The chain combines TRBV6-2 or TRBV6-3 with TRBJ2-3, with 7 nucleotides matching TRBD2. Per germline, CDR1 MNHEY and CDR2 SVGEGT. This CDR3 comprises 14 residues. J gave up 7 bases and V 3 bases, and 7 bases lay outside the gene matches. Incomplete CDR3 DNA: TGTGCCAGCAGTTATGGGGCTAGCGGCTATACG. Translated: CASSYGASGYT. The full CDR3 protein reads CASSYGASGYTQYF.

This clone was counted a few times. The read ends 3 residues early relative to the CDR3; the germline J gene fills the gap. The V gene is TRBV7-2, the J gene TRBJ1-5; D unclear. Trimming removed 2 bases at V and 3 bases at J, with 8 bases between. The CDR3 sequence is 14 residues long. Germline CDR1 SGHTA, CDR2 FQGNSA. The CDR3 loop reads CASSLPGPNQPQHF. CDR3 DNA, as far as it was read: TGTGCCAGCAGCTTACCGGGTCCCAATCAGCCC.

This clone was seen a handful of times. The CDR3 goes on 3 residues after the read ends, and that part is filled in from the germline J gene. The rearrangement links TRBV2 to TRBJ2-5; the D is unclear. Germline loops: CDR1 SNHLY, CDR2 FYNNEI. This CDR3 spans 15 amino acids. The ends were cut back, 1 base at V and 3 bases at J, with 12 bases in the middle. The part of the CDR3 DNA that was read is TGTGCCAGCAGTGAAGGGGCGAGAAAAAAAGAGACC. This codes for CASSEGARKKET. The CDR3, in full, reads CASSEGARKKETQYF.

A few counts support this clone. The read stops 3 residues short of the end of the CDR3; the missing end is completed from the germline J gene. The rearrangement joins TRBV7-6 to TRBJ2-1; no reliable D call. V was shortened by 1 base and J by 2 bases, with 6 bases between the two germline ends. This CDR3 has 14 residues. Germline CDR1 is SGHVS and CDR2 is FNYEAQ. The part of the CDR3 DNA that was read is TGTGCCAGCAGCTTAGGCCCAGCCTACAATGAG. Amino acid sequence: CASSLGPAYNE. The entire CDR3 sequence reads CASSLGPAYNEQFF.

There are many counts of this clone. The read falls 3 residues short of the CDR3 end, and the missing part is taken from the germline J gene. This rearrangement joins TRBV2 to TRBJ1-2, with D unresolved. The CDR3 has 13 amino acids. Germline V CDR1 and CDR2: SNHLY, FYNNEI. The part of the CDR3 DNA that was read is TGTGCCAGCAGTCCCGATCCAGCGGGAGGC. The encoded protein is CASSPDPAGG. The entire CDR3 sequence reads CASSPDPAGGYTF. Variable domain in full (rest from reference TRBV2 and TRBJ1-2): EPEVTQTPSHQVTQMGQEVILRCVPISNHLYFYWYRQILGQKVEFLVSFYNNEISEKSEIFDDQFSVERPDGSNFTLKIRSTKLEDSAMYFCASSPDPAGGYTFGSGTRLTVV.

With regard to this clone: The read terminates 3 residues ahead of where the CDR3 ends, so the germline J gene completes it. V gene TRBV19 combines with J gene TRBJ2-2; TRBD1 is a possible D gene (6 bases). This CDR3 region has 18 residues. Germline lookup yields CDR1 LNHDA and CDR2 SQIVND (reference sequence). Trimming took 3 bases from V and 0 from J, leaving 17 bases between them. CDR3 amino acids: CASSIYWVDSSNTGELFF. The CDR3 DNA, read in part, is TGTGCCAGTAGTATTTATTGGGTGGACAGTTCGAACACCGGGGAG.

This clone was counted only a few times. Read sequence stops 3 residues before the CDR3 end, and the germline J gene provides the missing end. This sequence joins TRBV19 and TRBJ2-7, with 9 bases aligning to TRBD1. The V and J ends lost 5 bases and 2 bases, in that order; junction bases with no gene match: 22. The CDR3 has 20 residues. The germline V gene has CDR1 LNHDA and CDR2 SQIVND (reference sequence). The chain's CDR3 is CASSPPPGTGKLADTYEQYF. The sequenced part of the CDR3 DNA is TGTGCCAGTAGTCCACCTCCCGGGACAGGGAAGCTAGCGGATACCTACGAG.

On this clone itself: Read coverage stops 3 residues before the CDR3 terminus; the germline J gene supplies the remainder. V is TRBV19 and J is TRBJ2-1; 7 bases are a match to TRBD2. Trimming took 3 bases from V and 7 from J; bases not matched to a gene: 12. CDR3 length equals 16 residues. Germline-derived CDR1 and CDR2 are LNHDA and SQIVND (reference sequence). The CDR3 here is CASSIYSGLGGNEQFF. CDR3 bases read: TGTGCCAGTAGTATCTACTCCGGACTGGGAGGGAATGAG. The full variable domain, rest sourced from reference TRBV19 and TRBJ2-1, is DGGITQSPKYLFRKEGQNVTLSCEQNLNHDAMYWYRQDPGQGLRLIYYSQIVNDFQKGDIAEGYSVSREKKESFPLTVTSAQKNPTAFYLCASSIYSGLGGNEQFFGPGTRLTVL.

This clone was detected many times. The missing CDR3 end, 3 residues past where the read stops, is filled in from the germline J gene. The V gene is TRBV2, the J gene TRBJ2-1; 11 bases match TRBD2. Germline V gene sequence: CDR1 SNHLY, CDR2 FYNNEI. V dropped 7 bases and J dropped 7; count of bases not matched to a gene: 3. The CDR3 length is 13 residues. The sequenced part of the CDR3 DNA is TGTGCCAGCAAATTAGCGGGAGGGAATGAG. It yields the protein CASKLAGGNE. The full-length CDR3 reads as CASKLAGGNEQFF.

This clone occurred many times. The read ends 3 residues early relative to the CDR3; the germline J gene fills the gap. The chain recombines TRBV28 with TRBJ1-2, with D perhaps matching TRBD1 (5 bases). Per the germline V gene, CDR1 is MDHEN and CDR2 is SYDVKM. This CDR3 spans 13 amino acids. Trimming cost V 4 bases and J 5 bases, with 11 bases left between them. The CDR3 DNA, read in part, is TGTGCCAGCAGTTCCTCGACAGAATATGGC. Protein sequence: CASSSSTEYG. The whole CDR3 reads CASSSSTEYGYTF.

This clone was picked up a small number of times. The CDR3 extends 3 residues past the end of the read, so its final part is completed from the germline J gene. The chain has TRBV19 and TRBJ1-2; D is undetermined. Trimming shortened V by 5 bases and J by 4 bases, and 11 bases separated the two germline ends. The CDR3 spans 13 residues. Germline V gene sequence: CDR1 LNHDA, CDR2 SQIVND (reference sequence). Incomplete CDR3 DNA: TGTGCCAGTAGTTCGGGGATCGCCTATGGC. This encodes CASSSGIAYG. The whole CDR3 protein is CASSSGIAYGYTF.

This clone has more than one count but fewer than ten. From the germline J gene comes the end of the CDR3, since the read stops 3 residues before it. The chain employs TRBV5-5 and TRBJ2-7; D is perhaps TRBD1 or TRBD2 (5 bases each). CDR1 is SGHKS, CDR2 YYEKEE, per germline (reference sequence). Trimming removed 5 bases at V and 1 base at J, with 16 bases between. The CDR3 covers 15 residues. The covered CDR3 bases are TGTGCCAGCAGGCCAGGGAGACAGCTATCCTACGAG. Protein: CASRPGRQLSYE. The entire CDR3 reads CASRPGRQLSYEQYF.